This is a list of T cell receptor beta chains from one sample in a study of blood T cell repertoires in COVID-19. Libraries were prepared by immunoSEQ multiplex PCR; TCRdb keeps only in-frame clonotypes and omits some of them. The top ten hold more than 8% of the sample, which has some 15,000 clones, 90% seen once. Sequenced sample: peripheral blood. The receptors derive from a human donor in a cohort sampled during active COVID-19. CDR3s include the opening cysteine and the closing phenylalanine or tryptophan. Each record gives: clone size, J gene, D gene, V gene, CDR3 protein, CDR3 DNA. A D gene is named only where the DNA matches it firmly. Clone size is stated in some rows and not others, as once, few, many or a class when expanded.

>-|TRBJ1-2|-|TRBV28
CASSLQAGGNYGYTF
TGTGCCAGCAGTTTACAGGCTGGAGGTAATTATGGCTACACCTTC
>-|TRBJ1-5|TRBD1|TRBV28
CASSLETGRYSNQPQHF
TGTGCCAGCAGTCTCGAGACAGGGCGATATAGCAATCAGCCCCAGCATTTT
>-|TRBJ2-7|TRBD1|TRBV10-1
CASSESGGVYEQYF
TGCGCCAGCAGTGAGTCAGGGGGCGTCTACGAGCAGTACTTC
>-|TRBJ1-4|-|TRBV6-5
CASSRGRANEKLFF
TGTGCCAGCAGTCGGGGTCGGGCTAATGAAAAACTGTTTTTT
>-|TRBJ1-5|-|TRBV30
CAWSSPNQPQHF
TGTGCCTGGTCGAGTCCGAATCAGCCCCAGCATTTT
>-|TRBJ2-2|TRBD2|TRBV11-2
CASSGREGGTGELFF
TGTGCCAGCAGCGGGCGGGAGGGAGGCACCGGGGAGCTGTTTTTT
>-|TRBJ1-2|TRBD1|TRBV19
CASTKDRGMYGYTF
TGTGCCAGTACCAAGGACAGGGGGATGTATGGCTACACCTTC
>-|TRBJ2-3|TRBD1|TRBV5-6
CASTKRGQGITDTQYF
TGTGCCAGCACTAAACGGGGACAGGGAATAACAGATACGCAGTATTTT
>-|TRBJ1-2|-|TRBV25-1
CASSEGTWGGYTF
TGTGCCAGCAGTGAAGGGACTTGGGGTGGCTACACCTTC
>-|TRBJ2-5|-|TRBV6-5
CATSRYQETQYF
TGTGCCACATCCAGGTACCAAGAGACCCAGTACTTC
>-|TRBJ1-3|-|TRBV6-5
CASMQGYGNTIYF
TGTGCCAGCATGCAGGGGTATGGAAACACCATATATTTT
>-|TRBJ2-3|-|TRBV6-5
CASSIPSSSTDTQYF
TGTGCCAGCAGTATCCCGTCCTCTAGCACAGATACGCAGTATTTT
>-|TRBJ2-1|TRBD2|TRBV6-1
CASSDPERGGDEQFF
TGTGCCAGCAGTGACCCGGAGCGGGGGGGCGATGAGCAGTTCTTC
>few|TRBJ2-1|TRBD1|TRBV3-1/TRBV3-2
CASSLSGTGGYEQFF
TGTGCCAGCAGCCTGTCCGGGACAGGGGGCTATGAGCAGTTCTTC
>-|TRBJ2-7|-|TRBV7-9
CASSLVAWEQYF
TGTGCCAGCAGCTTAGTTGCGTGGGAGCAGTACTTC
>-|TRBJ2-1|TRBD2|TRBV28
CASSFERGGGEQFF
TGTGCCAGCAGTTTCGAGCGGGGGGGAGGTGAGCAGTTCTTC
>-|TRBJ2-1|-|TRBV10-3
CAISERQESYNEQFF
TGTGCCATCAGTGAGCGACAGGAGTCCTACAATGAGCAGTTCTTC
>-|TRBJ2-2|-|TRBV7-2
CASSLVGSTGELFF
TGTGCCAGCAGCTTAGTCGGGTCCACCGGGGAGCTGTTTTTT
>-|TRBJ2-3|TRBD2|TRBV18
CASSHQSGRTDTQYF
TGTGCCAGCTCTCACCAAAGCGGGAGGACAGATACGCAGTATTTT
>-|TRBJ1-2|-|TRBV28
CASSLGEVNGYTF
TGTGCCAGCAGTCTCGGGGAAGTAAACGGCTACACCTTC
>-|TRBJ2-7|-|TRBV5-1
CASSLARLGSYEQYF
TGCGCCAGCAGCTTGGCGAGACTGGGCTCCTACGAGCAGTACTTC
>-|TRBJ2-5|-|TRBV30
CAWSKGATMVAETQYF
TGTGCCTGGAGTAAGGGAGCCACCATGGTTGCAGAGACCCAGTACTTC
>once|TRBJ2-1|TRBD2|TRBV18
CASSPPFGTSFFNEQFF
TGTGCCAGCTCACCCCCGTTCGGGACTAGCTTTTTCAATGAGCAGTTCTTC
>-|TRBJ2-7|-|TRBV3-1/TRBV3-2
CASSQDRGYEQYF
TGTGCCAGCAGCCAAGATAGGGGCTACGAGCAGTACTTC
>-|TRBJ2-7|-|TRBV6-5
CASNTRIPGYEQYF
TGTGCCAGCAATACTAGAATCCCTGGCTACGAGCAGTACTTC
>-|TRBJ1-1|-|TRBV19
CASSIAGSSTEAFF
TGTGCCAGCAGTATTGCCGGGTCCTCCACTGAAGCTTTCTTT
>-|TRBJ2-5|-|TRBV14
CASSSSSGGTPETQYF
TGTGCCAGCAGCTCAAGTAGTGGGGGGACCCCAGAGACCCAGTACTTC
>-|TRBJ2-3|TRBD2|TRBV7-2
CASSSGTILTDTQYF
TGTGCCAGCAGCTCCGGGACTATTCTCACAGATACGCAGTATTTT
>-|TRBJ1-2|-|TRBV7-9
CASSLTSNYGYTF
TGTGCCAGCAGCCTCACTTCTAACTATGGCTACACCTTC
>few|TRBJ1-2|TRBD1|TRBV6-2/TRBV6-3
CASSYRTGGDYGYTF
TGTGCCAGCAGTTACCGGACAGGGGGAGATTATGGCTACACCTTC
>-|TRBJ2-7|-|TRBV21-1
CASSKKGLAGPLGFSEQYF
TGTGCCAGCAGCAAAAAGGGTCTAGCGGGACCCTTAGGGTTCAGCGAGCAGTACTTC
>-|TRBJ2-3|-|TRBV28
CASRAWGVSTDTQYF
TGTGCCAGCAGAGCCTGGGGGGTAAGCACAGATACGCAGTATTTT
>-|TRBJ2-1|-|TRBV29-1
CSVQWYNEQFF
TGCAGCGTCCAGTGGTACAATGAGCAGTTCTTC
>once|TRBJ2-1|TRBD2|TRBV18
CASSPSGGRDNEQFF
TGTGCCAGCTCACCAAGTGGCGGGAGGGATAATGAGCAGTTCTTC
>-|TRBJ2-1|-|TRBV19
CASSIGQVYNEQFF
TGTGCCAGTAGTATTGGACAAGTCTACAATGAGCAGTTCTTC
>-|TRBJ1-4|-|TRBV30
CAWENEKLFF
TGTGCCTGGGAGAATGAAAAACTGTTTTTT
>-|TRBJ2-2|TRBD2|TRBV9
CASSVGLVAGEYTGELFF
TGTGCCAGCAGCGTAGGGTTGGTAGCGGGAGAGTACACCGGGGAGCTGTTTTTT
>-|TRBJ2-5|-|TRBV6-5
CASSYEGAGTQYF
TGTGCCAGCAGTTACGAAGGGGCTGGGACCCAGTACTTC
>-|TRBJ1-5|-|TRBV7-8
CASSLGAYSNQPQHF
TGTGCCAGCAGCCTAGGCGCATATAGCAATCAGCCCCAGCATTTT
>-|TRBJ2-5|TRBD1|TRBV7-2
CASSKGQGFQTQYF
TGTGCCAGCAGCAAGGGACAGGGGTTTCAGACCCAGTACTTC
>-|TRBJ2-3|TRBD2|TRBV29-1
CSVLSGGAGEGTQYF
TGCAGCGTTCTCTCCGGAGGGGCGGGAGAAGGCACGCAGTATTTT
>-|TRBJ1-4|-|TRBV30
CAWSQGAYGEKLFF
TGTGCCTGGAGTCAAGGGGCATACGGTGAAAAACTGTTTTTT
>-|TRBJ1-2|-|TRBV30
CAWSLQGHDGYTF
TGTGCCTGGAGTTTACAGGGTCACGATGGCTACACCTTC
>-|TRBJ2-1|TRBD2|TRBV24-1
CATSDLRTSGGGNNEQFF
TGTGCCACCAGTGACCTTCGGACTAGCGGGGGCGGCAACAATGAGCAGTTCTTC
>-|TRBJ2-5|TRBD2|TRBV4-3
CASSHGGRRTSEETQYF
TGCGCCAGCAGCCATGGCGGGCGCCGGACTAGCGAAGAGACCCAGTACTTC
>-|TRBJ2-7|TRBD2|TRBV28
CASGGGRYEQYF
TGTGCCTCGGGGGGGGGTCGGTACGAGCAGTACTTC
>-|TRBJ2-3|TRBD2|TRBV27
CASSLTSGSSTDTQYF
TGTGCCAGCAGCCTAACTAGCGGGAGTAGCACAGATACGCAGTATTTT
>-|TRBJ2-7|TRBD2|TRBV6-2/TRBV6-3
CASSYSTSGRALSYEQYF
TGTGCCAGCAGTTACTCCACTAGCGGGAGGGCCCTCTCCTACGAGCAGTACTTC
>-|TRBJ1-5|-|TRBV6-2/TRBV6-3
CASSPGQRGNQPQHF
TGTGCCAGCAGTCCAGGACAGAGAGGCAATCAGCCCCAGCATTTT
>-|TRBJ2-3|TRBD2|TRBV5-1
CASSLRSLAGFTDTQYF
TGCGCCAGCAGCTTGAGAAGCCTAGCGGGGTTCACAGATACGCAGTATTTT
>-|TRBJ1-5|TRBD1|TRBV18
CASSPRTGKYQPQHF
TGTGCCAGCTCACCTAGGACAGGAAAATATCAGCCCCAGCATTTT
>-|TRBJ2-2|-|TRBV6-6
CASSPPGAGELFF
TGTGCCAGCAGTCCTCCGGGGGCCGGGGAGCTGTTTTTT
>-|TRBJ2-1|TRBD2|TRBV3-1/TRBV3-2
CASSRNPMTSGSTRRQFF
TGTGCCAGCAGCCGTAACCCCATGACTAGCGGGAGTACCCGGCGGCAGTTCTTC